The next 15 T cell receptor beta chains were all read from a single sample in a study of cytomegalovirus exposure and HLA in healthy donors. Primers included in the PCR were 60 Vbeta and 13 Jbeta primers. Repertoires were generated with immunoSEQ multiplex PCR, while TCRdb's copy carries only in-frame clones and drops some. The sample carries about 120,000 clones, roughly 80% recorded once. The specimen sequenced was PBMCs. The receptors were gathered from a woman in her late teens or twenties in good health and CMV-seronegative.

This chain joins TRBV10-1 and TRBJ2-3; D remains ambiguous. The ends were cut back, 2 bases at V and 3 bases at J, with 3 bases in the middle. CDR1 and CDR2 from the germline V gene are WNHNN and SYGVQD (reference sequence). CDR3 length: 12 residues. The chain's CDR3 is CASSETTDTQYF. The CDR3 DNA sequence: TGCGCCAGCAGTGAGACTACAGATACGCAGTATTTT.

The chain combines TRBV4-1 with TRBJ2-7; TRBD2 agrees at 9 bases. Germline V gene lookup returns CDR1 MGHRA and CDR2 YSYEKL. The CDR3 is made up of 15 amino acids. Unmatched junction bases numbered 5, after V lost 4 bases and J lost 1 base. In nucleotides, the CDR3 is TGCGCCAGCAGCCCCGGGACTAGCCCTTCCTACGAGCAGTACTTC. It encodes CASSPGTSPSYEQYF.

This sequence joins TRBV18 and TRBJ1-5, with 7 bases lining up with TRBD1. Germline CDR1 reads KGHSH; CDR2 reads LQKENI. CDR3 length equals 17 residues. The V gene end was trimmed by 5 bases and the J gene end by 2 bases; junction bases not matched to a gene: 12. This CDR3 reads CASSAGTAQRGNQPQHF. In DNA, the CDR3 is TGTGCCAGCTCAGCCGGGACAGCACAGCGGGGCAATCAGCCCCAGCATTTT.

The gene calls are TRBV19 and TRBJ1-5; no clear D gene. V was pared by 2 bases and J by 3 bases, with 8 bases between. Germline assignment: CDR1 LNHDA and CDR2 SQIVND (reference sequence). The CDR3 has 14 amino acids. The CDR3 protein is CASSIPQFNQPQHF. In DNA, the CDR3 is TGTGCCAGTAGTATACCCCAGTTCAATCAGCCCCAGCATTTT.

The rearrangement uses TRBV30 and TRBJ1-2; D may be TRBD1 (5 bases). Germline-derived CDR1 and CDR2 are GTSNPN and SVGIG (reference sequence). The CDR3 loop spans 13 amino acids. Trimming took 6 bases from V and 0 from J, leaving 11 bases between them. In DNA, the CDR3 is TGTGCCTGCTGGGGGGAGACTAACTATGGCTACACCTTC. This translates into CACWGETNYGYTF.

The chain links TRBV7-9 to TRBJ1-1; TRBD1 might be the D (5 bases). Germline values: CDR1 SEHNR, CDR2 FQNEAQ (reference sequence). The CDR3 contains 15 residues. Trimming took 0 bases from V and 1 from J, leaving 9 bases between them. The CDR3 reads CASSLAGGGNTEAFF. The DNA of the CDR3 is TGTGCCAGCAGCTTAGCCGGCGGGGGGAACACTGAAGCTTTCTTT.

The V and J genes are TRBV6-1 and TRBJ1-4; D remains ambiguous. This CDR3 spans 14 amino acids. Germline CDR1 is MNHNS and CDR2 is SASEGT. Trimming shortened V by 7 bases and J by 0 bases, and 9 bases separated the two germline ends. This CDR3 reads CASKRTATNEKLFF. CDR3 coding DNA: TGTGCCAGCAAGCGGACTGCAACTAATGAAAAACTGTTTTTT.

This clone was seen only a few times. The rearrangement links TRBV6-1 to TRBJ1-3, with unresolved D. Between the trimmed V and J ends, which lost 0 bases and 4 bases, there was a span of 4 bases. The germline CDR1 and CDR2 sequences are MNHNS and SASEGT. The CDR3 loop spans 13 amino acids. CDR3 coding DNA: TGTGCCAGCAGTGAAGCAGAGGGAAACACCATATATTTT. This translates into CASSEAEGNTIYF.

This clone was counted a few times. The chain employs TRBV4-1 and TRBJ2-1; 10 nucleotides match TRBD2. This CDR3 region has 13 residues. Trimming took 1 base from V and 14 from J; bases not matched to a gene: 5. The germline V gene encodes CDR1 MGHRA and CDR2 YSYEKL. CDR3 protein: CASSQVGLADKFF. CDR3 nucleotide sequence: TGCGCCAGCAGCCAAGTCGGACTAGCGGACAAGTTCTTC.

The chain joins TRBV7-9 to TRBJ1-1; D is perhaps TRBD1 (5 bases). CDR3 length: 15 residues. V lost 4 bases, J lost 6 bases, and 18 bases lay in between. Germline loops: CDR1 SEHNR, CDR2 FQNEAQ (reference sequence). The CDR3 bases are TGTGCCAGCAGCTCCCCGGGACTTGGGGTAGCTGAAGCTTTCTTT. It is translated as CASSSPGLGVAEAFF.

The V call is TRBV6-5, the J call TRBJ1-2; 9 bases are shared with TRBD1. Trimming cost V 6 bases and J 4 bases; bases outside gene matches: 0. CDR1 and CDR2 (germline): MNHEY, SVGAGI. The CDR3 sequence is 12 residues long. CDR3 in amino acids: CASRTGGYGYTF. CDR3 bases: TGTGCCAGCAGGACAGGGGGCTATGGCTACACCTTC.

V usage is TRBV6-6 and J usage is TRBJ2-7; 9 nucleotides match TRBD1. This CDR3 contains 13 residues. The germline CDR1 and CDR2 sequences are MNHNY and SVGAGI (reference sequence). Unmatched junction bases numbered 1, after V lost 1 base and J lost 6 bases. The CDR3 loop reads CASSYWDRVEQYF. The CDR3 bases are TGTGCCAGCAGTTACTGGGACAGGGTCGAGCAGTACTTC.

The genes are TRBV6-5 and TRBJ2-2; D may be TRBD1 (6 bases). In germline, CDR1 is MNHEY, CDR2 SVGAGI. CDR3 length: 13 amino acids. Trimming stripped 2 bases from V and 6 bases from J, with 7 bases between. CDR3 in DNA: TGTGCCAGCAGTTACGAGGGGGCCGGGGAGCTGTTTTTT. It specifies CASSYEGAGELFF.

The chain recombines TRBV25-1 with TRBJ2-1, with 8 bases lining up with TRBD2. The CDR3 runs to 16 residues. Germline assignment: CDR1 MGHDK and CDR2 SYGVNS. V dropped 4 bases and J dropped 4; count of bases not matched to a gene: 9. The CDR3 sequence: CASSGGASGYYNEQFF. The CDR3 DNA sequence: TGTGCCAGCAGTGGCGGAGCTAGCGGGTATTACAATGAGCAGTTCTTC.

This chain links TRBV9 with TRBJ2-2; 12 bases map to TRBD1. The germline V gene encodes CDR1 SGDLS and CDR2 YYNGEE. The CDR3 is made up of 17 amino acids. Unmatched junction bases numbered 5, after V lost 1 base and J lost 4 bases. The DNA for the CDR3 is TGTGCCAGCAGCGTACCTCCGGGACAGGGGGCCACCGGGGAGCTGTTTTTT. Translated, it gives CASSVPPGQGATGELFF.